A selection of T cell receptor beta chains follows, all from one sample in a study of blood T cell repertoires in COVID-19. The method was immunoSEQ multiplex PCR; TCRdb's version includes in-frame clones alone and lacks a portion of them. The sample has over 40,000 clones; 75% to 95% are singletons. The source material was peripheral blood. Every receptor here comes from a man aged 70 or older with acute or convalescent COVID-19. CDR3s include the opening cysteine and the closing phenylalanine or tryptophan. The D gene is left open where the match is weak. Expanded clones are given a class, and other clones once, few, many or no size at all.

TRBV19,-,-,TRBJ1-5,CASSTSSPPQHF,TGTGCCAGTAGTACATCAAGCCCGCCCCAGCATTTT
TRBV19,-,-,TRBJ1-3,CASTWPWGNTIYF,TGTGCCAGTACCTGGCCGTGGGGAAACACCATATATTTT
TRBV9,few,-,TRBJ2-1,CASSPPVPSYNEQFF,TGTGCCAGCAGCCCCCCAGTCCCCTCCTACAATGAGCAGTTCTTC
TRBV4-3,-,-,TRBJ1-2,CASSQDGTMKGYTF,TGCGCCAGCAGCCAAGACGGGACAATGAAAGGCTACACCTTC
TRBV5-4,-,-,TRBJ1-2,CASSLDPGTNYGYTF,TGTGCCAGCAGCTTGGATCCAGGAACTAACTATGGCTACACCTTC
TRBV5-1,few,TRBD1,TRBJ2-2,CASSQGQRYAGELFF,TGCGCCAGCAGCCAGGGACAGCGTTACGCCGGGGAGCTGTTTTTT
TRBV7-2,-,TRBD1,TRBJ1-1,CASSWNRGNTEAFF,TGTGCCAGCAGCTGGAACAGGGGGAACACTGAAGCTTTCTTT
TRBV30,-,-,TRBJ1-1,CAWRGVTEAFF,TGTGCCTGGAGAGGGGTCACTGAAGCTTTCTTT
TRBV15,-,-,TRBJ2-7,CATSREAVPYEQYF,TGTGCCACCAGCAGAGAGGCGGTCCCCTACGAGCAGTACTTC
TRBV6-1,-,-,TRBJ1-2,CASSEEQVGLYGYTF,TGTGCCAGCAGTGAAGAACAGGTGGGCCTCTATGGCTACACCTTC
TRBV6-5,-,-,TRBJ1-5,CASMPTGGDQPQHF,TGTGCCAGCATGCCCACGGGAGGCGATCAGCCCCAGCATTTT
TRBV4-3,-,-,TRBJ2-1,CASSPYLTGVNEQFF,TGCGCCAGCAGCCCCTACCTGACAGGTGTCAATGAGCAGTTCTTC
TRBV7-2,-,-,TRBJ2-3,CASSSDGTRGGPDTQYF,TGTGCCAGCAGCTCCGACGGGACAAGGGGTGGCCCAGATACGCAGTATTTT
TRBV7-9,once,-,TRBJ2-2,CASSFYVATGELFF,TGTGCCAGCAGCTTTTATGTAGCCACCGGGGAGCTGTTTTTT
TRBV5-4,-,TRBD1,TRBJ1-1,CASRLRVTGDEAFF,TGTGCCAGCAGATTGAGAGTCACAGGGGATGAAGCTTTCTTT
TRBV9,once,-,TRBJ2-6,CASSVSQGGRSGANVLTF,TGTGCCAGCAGCGTATCACAGGGTGGGCGATCTGGGGCCAACGTCCTGACTTTC
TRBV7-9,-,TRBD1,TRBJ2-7,CASSNPGQGFYEQYF,TGTGCCAGCAGCAATCCGGGACAGGGGTTCTACGAGCAGTACTTC
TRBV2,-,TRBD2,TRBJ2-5,CASSGGGQGWYF,TGTGCCAGCAGTGGCGGGGGTCAGGGTTGGTACTTC
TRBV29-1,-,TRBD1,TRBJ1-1,CSVGTGFTEAFF,TGCAGCGTAGGGACAGGGTTCACTGAAGCTTTCTTT
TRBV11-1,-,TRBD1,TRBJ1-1,CASSAGTGGNTEAFF,TGTGCCAGCAGCGCAGGGACAGGGGGGAACACTGAAGCTTTCTTT
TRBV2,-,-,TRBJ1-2,CASSSLGANYGYTF,TGTGCCAGCAGTAGTCTGGGAGCTAACTATGGCTACACCTTC
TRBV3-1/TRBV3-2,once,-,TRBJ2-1,CASSQGRQGRHNEQFF,TGTGCCAGCAGCCAAGGTCGCCAGGGTCGCCACAATGAGCAGTTCTTC
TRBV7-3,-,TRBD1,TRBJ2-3,CASSPLAGTGPPDTQYF,TGTGCCAGCAGCCCACTTGCCGGGACAGGGCCCCCAGATACGCAGTATTTT
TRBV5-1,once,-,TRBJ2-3,CASSLNLGVITDTQYF,TGCGCCAGCAGCTTGAATCTAGGGGTGATCACAGATACGCAGTATTTT
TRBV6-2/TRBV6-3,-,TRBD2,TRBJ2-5,CASSADLYIAGATSQETQYF,TGTGCCAGCAGCGCAGACCTATATATAGCGGGGGCGACGTCCCAAGAGACCCAGTACTTC
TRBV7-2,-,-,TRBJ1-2,CASSSRTGYYGYTF,TGTGCCAGCAGCTCACGAACAGGGTACTATGGCTACACCTTC
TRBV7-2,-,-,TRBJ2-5,CASSLWQGQETQYF,TGTGCCAGCAGCTTATGGCAGGGGCAAGAGACCCAGTACTTC
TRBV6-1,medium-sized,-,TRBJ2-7,CASSEARGSTYEQYF,TGTGCCAGCAGTGAAGCTAGGGGCAGTACCTACGAGCAGTACTTC
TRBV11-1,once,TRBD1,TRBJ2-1,CASSLTGSSYNEQFF,TGTGCCAGCAGCTTGACAGGGAGCTCCTACAATGAGCAGTTCTTC
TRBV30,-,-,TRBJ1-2,CAWSTGGAHGYTF,TGTGCCTGGAGTACGGGGGGCGCCCATGGCTACACCTTC
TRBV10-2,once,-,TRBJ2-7,CASSIPSGFYEQYF,TGCGCCAGCAGTATCCCCTCCGGGTTCTACGAGCAGTACTTC
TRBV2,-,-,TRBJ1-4,CASRERDATNEKLFF,TGTGCCAGCAGAGAGAGGGATGCAACTAATGAAAAACTGTTTTTT
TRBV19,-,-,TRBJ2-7,CASSMVIESDEQYF,TGTGCCAGTAGTATGGTAATTGAGTCCGACGAGCAGTACTTC
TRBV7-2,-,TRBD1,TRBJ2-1,CASSPPGQGVNEQFF,TGTGCCAGCAGCCCTCCGGGACAGGGAGTGAATGAGCAGTTCTTC
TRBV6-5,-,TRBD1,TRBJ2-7,CASSESGTGRYEQYF,TGTGCCAGCTCCGAATCCGGGACAGGGCGCTACGAGCAGTACTTC
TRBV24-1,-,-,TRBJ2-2,CATSDKQGYTGELFF,TGTGCCACCAGTGACAAACAGGGTTACACCGGGGAGCTGTTTTTT
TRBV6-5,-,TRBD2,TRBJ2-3,CASRRAGGGTDTQYF,TGTGCCAGCAGGAGAGCGGGAGGGGGCACAGATACGCAGTATTTT
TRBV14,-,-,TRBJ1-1,CASSQASGMGPEAFF,TGTGCCAGCAGCCAAGCTTCAGGGATGGGTCCTGAAGCTTTCTTT
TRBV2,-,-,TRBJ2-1,CASSRDFSYNEQFF,TGTGCCAGCAGTCGGGACTTCTCTTACAATGAGCAGTTCTTC